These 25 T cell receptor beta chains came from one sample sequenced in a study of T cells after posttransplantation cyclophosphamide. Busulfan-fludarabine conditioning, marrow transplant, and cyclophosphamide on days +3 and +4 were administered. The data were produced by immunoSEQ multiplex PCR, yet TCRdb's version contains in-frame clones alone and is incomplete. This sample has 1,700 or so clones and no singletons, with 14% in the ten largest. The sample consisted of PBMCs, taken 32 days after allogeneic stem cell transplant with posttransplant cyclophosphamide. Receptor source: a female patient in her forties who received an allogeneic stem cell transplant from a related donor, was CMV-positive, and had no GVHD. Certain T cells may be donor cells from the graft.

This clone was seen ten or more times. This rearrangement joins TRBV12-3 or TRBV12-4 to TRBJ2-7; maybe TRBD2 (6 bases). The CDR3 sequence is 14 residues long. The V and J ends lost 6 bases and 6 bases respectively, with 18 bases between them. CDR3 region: CASRARGSSAEQYF. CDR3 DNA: TGTGCCAGCAGGGCACGGGGGAGTTCCGCCGAGCAGTACTTC.

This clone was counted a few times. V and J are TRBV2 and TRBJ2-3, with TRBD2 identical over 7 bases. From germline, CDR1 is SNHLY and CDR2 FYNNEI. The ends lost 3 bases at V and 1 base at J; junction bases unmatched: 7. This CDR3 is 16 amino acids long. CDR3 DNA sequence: TGTGCCAGCAGTGAGGCGGCTAGCGGACGCACAGATACGCAGTATTTT. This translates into CASSEAASGRTDTQYF.

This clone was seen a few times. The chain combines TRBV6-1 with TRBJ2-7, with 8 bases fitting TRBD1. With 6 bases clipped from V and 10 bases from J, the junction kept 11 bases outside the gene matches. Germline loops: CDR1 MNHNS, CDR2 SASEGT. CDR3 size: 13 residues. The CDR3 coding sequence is TGTGCCAGCAGCATCAACCGGGACAGGAATCAGTACTTC. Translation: CASSINRDRNQYF.

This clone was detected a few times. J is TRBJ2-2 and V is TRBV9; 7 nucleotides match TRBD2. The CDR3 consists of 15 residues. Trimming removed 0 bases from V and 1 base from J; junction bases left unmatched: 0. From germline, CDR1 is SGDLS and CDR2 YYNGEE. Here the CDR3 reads CASSVAGGNTGELFF. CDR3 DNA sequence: TGTGCCAGCAGCGTAGCGGGGGGGAACACCGGGGAGCTGTTTTTT.

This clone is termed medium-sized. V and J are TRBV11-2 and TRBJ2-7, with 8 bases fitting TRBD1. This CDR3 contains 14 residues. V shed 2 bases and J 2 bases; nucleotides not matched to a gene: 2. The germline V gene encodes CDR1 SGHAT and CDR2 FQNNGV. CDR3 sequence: CASSLKQGAYEQYF. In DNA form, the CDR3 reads TGTGCCAGCAGCTTAAAACAGGGGGCCTACGAGCAGTACTTC.

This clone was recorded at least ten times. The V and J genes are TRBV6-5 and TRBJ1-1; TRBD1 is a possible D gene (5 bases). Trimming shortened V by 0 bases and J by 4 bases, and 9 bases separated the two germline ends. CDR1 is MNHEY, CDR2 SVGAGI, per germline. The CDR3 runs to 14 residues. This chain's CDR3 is CASSYSPGITEAFF. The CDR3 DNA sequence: TGTGCCAGCAGTTACTCGCCAGGGATCACTGAAGCTTTCTTT.

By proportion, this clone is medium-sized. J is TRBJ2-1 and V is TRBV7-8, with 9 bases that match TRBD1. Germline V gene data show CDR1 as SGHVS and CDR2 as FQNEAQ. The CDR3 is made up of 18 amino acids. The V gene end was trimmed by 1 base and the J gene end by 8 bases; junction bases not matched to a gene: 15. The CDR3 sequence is CASSLGMTLQGARDEQFF. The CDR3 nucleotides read TGTGCCAGCAGCTTAGGAATGACTTTACAGGGGGCAAGGGATGAGCAGTTCTTC.

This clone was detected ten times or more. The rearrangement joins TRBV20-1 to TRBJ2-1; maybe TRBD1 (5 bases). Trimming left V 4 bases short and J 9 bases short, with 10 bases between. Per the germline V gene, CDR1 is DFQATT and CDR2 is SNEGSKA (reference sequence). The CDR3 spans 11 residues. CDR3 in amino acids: CSAISDIEQFF. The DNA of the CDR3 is TGCAGTGCTATTTCGGACATTGAGCAGTTCTTC.

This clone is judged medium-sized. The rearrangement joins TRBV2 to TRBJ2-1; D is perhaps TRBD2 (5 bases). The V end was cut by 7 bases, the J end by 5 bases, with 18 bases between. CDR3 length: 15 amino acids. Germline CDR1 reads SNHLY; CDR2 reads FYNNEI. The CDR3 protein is CASIRGSSAHNEQFF. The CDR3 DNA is TGTGCCAGCATCCGAGGGTCAAGTGCCCACAATGAGCAGTTCTTC.

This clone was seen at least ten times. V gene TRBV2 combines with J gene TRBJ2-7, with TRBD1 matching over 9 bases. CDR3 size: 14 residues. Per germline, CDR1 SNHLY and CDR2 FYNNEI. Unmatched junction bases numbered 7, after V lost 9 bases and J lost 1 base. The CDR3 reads CARGVGTGSYEQYF. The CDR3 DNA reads TGTGCCAGAGGGGTCGGGACAGGGTCCTACGAGCAGTACTTC.

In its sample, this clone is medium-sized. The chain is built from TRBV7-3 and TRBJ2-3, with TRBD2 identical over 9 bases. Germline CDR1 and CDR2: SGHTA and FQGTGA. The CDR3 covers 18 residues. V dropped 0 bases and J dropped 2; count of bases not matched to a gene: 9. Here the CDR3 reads CASSLTQPAGGHTDTQYF. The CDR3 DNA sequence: TGTGCCAGCAGCTTAACCCAGCCAGCGGGGGGACACACAGATACGCAGTATTTT.

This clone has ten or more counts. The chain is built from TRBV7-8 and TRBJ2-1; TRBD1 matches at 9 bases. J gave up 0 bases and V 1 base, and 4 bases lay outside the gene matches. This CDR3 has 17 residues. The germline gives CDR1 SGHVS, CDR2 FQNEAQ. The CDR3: CASSLDMGQGSYNEQFF. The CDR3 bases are TGTGCCAGCAGCTTAGATATGGGACAGGGCTCCTACAATGAGCAGTTCTTC.

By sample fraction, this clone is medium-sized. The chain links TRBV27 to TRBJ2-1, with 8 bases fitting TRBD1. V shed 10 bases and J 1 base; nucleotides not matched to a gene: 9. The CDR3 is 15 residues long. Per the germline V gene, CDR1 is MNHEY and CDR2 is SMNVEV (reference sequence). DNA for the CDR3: TGTGCCATCCTAGGACAGGGCCAATCCTACAATGAGCAGTTCTTC. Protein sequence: CAILGQGQSYNEQFF.

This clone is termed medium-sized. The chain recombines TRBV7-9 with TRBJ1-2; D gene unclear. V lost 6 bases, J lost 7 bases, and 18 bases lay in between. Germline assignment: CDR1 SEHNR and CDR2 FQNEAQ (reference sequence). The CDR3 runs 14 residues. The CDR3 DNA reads TGTGCCAGCAGTCACAACACACAGCTCGGTGGCTACACCTTC. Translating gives CASSHNTQLGGYTF.

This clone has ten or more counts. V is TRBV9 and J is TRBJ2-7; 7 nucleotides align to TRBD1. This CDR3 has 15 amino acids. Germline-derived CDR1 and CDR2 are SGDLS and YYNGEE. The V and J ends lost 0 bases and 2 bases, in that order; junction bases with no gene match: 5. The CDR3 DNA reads TGTGCCAGCAGCGTAGGGGACAGAACTACCTACGAGCAGTACTTC. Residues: CASSVGDRTTYEQYF. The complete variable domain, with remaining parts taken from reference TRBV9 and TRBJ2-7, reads DSGVTQTPKHLITATGQRVTLRCSPRSGDLSVYWYQQSLDQGLQFLIQYYNGEERAKGNILERFSAQQFPDLHSELNLSSLELGDSALYFCASSVGDRTTYEQYFGPGTRLTVT.

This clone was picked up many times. Written as DNA, the CDR3 is TGTGCCAGCAGCTTAGCACTAGCGGTTTTCACAGATACGCAGTATTTT. Protein product: CASSLALAVFTDTQYF. The chain uses TRBV7-8 and TRBJ2-3, with 8 bases identical to TRBD2. The CDR3 runs 16 residues. Germline V gives CDR1 SGHVS, CDR2 FQNEAQ. The V segment lost 0 bases and the J segment 2 bases; nucleotides outside the gene matches: 4.

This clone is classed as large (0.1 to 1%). The chain's CDR3 is CASSYLRGTEAFF. In DNA, the CDR3 is TGTGCCAGCAGTTACTTACGGGGTACTGAAGCTTTCTTT. V gene TRBV6-5 combines with J gene TRBJ1-1; D uncertain. With 1 base removed from V and 5 bases from J, the gap between germline ends came to 8 bases. Looked up from germline, CDR1 is MNHEY and CDR2 is SVGAGI. CDR3 length: 13 residues.

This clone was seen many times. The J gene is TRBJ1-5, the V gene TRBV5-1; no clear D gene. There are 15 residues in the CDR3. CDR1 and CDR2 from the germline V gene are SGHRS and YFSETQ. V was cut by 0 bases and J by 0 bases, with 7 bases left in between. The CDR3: CASSLEGYSNQPQHF. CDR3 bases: TGCGCCAGCAGCTTGGAAGGGTATAGCAATCAGCCCCAGCATTTT.

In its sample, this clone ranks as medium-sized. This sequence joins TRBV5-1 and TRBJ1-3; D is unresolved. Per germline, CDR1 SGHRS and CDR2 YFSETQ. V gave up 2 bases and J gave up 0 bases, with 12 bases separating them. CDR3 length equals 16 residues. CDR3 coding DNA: TGCGCCAGCAGCTTTGAGGGCCCAAGCTCTGGAAACACCATATATTTT. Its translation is CASSFEGPSSGNTIYF.

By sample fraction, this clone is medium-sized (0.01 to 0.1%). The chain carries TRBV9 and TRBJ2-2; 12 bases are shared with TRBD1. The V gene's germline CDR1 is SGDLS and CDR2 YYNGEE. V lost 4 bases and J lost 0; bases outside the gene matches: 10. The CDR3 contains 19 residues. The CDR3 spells CASSPVPGQGAPNTGELFF. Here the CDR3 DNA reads TGTGCCAGCAGCCCCGTTCCGGGACAGGGGGCCCCGAACACCGGGGAGCTGTTTTTT.

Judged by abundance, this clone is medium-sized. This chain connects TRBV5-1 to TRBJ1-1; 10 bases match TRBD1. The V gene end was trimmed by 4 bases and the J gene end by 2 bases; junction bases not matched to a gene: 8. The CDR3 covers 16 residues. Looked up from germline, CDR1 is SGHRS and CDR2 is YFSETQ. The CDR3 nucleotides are TGCGCCAGCAGCATTTTTGGGACAGGGGAAAACACTGAAGCTTTCTTT. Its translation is CASSIFGTGENTEAFF.

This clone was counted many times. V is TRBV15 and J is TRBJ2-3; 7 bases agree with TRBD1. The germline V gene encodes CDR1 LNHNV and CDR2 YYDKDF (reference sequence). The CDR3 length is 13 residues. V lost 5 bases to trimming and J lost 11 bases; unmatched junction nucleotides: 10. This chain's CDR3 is CATSVNRGTRQYF. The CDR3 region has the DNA TGTGCCACCAGCGTAAACAGGGGAACCCGGCAGTATTTT.

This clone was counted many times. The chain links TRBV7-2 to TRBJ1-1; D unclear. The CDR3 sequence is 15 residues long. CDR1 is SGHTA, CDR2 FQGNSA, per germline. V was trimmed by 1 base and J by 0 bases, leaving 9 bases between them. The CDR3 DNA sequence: TGTGCCAGCAGCTTAGAAGCAGGAGTGAACACTGAAGCTTTCTTT. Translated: CASSLEAGVNTEAFF.

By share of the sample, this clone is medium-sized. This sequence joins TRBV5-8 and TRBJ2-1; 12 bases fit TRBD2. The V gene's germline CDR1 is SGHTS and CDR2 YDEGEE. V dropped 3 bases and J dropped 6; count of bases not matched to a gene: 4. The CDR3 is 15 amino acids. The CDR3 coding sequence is TGTGCCAGCAGCTATCTAGCGGGGGGGTTCAATGAGCAGTTCTTC. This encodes CASSYLAGGFNEQFF.

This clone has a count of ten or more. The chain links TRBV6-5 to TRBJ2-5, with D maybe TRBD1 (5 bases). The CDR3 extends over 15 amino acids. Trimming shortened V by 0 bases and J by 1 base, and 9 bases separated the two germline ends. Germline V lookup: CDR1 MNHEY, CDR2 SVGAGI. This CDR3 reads CASSYSTVPQETQYF. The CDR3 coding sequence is TGTGCCAGCAGTTACTCGACAGTCCCCCAAGAGACCCAGTACTTC.